This record covers a single T cell receptor beta chain. Its antigen is as yet unknown. This sample was taken from a study of response to subunit inactivated influenza vaccine. This CDR3 comprises 15 residues. V shed 2 bases, J shed 5 bases, and the junction held 5 bases outside the gene matches. Germline CDR1 is SGHTA and CDR2 is FQGNSA. Points from the study as a whole: Researchers suggested that each seasonal influenza vaccination recruits few new T cells.

MiXCR was run by TCRdb on the RT-PCR reads, yielding one entry per CDR3 protein. Counted here are fewer than 700,000 distinct CDR3 sequences, 10% to 15% occurring once; the ten biggest clones make up around 12%. This TCR was sampled from a man aged 45-65 years who received an inactivated influenza vaccine. The gene calls are TRBV7-2 and TRBJ1-5; 8 nucleotides align to TRBD1. Sequencing used PBMCs from blood, obtained 35 to 45 days after vaccination. CDR3 amino acids: CASSLTGGWDQPQHF. In DNA form, the CDR3 reads TGTGCCAGCAGCTTAACAGGGGGTTGGGATCAGCCCCAGCATTTT.